Given below is one T cell receptor (beta chain) in context. The data belong to a study of Graves' ophthalmopathy and Graves' hyperthyroidism. Germline V gene sequence: CDR1 DFQATT, CDR2 SNEGSKA (reference sequence). This CDR3 has 14 amino acids. Unmatched junction bases numbered 9, after V lost 6 bases and J lost 8 bases. Amplification of TCR beta CDR3 regions used RNA transcripts. The workflow started with a first-round RT-PCR run with HTBI primers and then moved on to a second-round multiplex PCR. MiXCR, run by TCRdb on the multiplex PCR reads, gives a single entry per CDR3 protein. Of about 400,000 distinct CDR3 sequences listed, approximately 15% were seen once; the top ten hold roughly 7%.

This TCR came from a woman aged 18-29 years with stable Graves' hyperthyroidism. The genes are TRBV20-1 and TRBJ1-6, with 8 bases lining up with TRBD1. Sequenced material: peripheral blood. The DNA for the CDR3 is TGCAGTGCGCCCAGGGGGCGTTGGGATTCACCCCTCCACTTT. Its translation: CSAPRGRWDSPLHF.